The T cell receptor beta chain described here comes from a study of sequential checkpoint blockade in melanoma. Specified treatment: randomized to nivolumab then ipilimumab (arm A) or the reverse (arm B). Assay used: immunoSEQ multiplex PCR; TCRdb lists only in-frame clones, some missing. The table records about 20,000 clones, just under 75% of them present only once. This CDR3 is built from 12 residues. Trimming cost V 10 bases and J 5 bases; bases outside gene matches: 7. Germline V CDR1 and CDR2: LNHDA, SQIVND (reference sequence). This rearrangement joins TRBV19 to TRBJ2-5; TRBD1 matches at 7 bases. Here the sequenced sample was CD8+ T cells sorted from blood (inferred from file names), taken from a patient given nivolumab and ipilimumab in sequence. The source of this sequence is a human donor with melanoma. CDR3 protein: CATRQGSETQYF. The DNA of the CDR3 is TGTGCCACCAGACAGGGCAGCGAGACCCAGTACTTC.